The subject of this entry is one T cell receptor beta chain. Its antigen remains unknown. The data were obtained in a study of cytomegalovirus exposure and HLA in healthy donors. 13 Jbeta primers and 60 Vbeta primers were used for the PCR. The protocol was immunoSEQ multiplex PCR, while the TCRdb copy is restricted to in-frame clones and leaves out a portion. The data show approximately 81,000 clones, approximately 69% seen once. Study conclusions and caveats: CMV serostatus was the sole immune exposure information available. The authors listed 164 TCR beta chains as cytomegalovirus-associated. In a later analysis, a genetic analysis reported fewer productive-TCR N-insertions in an Asian-associated ancestry cluster than the cohort average.

Germline V gene sequence: CDR1 SGHVS, CDR2 FNYEAQ. The CDR3 is made up of 12 amino acids. Trimming took off 1 base at V and 7 bases at J, with 8 bases between the two ends. The V call is TRBV7-6, the J call TRBJ2-7; TRBD2 might be the D (5 bases). The receptor was derived from a man between 40 and 49 years old in good health and CMV-seropositive. Specimen: PBMCs. CDR3 loop: CASSLVREEQYF. The DNA for the CDR3 is TGTGCCAGCAGCTTAGTTCGGGAAGAGCAGTACTTC.